This T cell receptor beta chain was sequenced in a study of breast tumors, draining lymph nodes, adjacent tissues. As concerns this clonotype: Given a much more abundant clone one base away, this may be a read error.

Breast cancer patients provided tissue from their axillary draining lymph nodes. TCRdb passed the multiplex PCR reads through MiXCR, listing each CDR3 protein once. Counted here are under 150,000 distinct CDR3 sequences, roughly 20% occurring once; the ten biggest clones make up roughly 2%. This CDR3 is 13 amino acids long. CDR1 and CDR2 from the germline V gene are MNHNS and SASEGT. The V gene lost 5 bases and the J gene lost 6 bases, with 11 bases spanning the gap. This chain uses TRBV6-1 with TRBJ1-5; D is undetermined. This TCR came from a female donor with breast cancer. Some clones in this sample may be carry-over from other donors' samples. Sequencing was done on a sample of axillary lymph node tissue. The CDR3 loop is CASSSGVSQPQHF. The DNA of the CDR3 is TGTGCCAGCAGTTCCGGGGTCAGTCAGCCCCAGCATTTT.